The present entry profiles one T cell receptor beta chain with its context. Its antigen remains undetermined. This CDR3 is missing its conserved last phenylalanine or tryptophan, likely due to a read error. The DNA is left out, because the CDR3 cannot be placed on it with certainty; the CDR3 is given as TCRdb lists it. The AllPrep DNA/RNA mini kit was used to purify genomic DNA and total RNA at the same time from each of the roughly 10 tumor samples. Every RNA sample had an RNA integrity number above 6.5 and an OD 260/280 ratio above 1.9. Sequences SGHAT (CDR1) and FQNNGV (CDR2) are obtained from the germline V gene. Counting both end residues, the CDR3 totals 15 amino acids. Using a modified ARM-PCR protocol with multiple V-beta primers and a C-beta primer, the team built TCRB libraries from RNA through three nested multiplex PCR rounds. Starting from 0.5 to 0.55 ug of total RNA, TCRB-specific cDNA was synthesized using ProtoScript II Reverse Transcriptase and a C-beta primer. For the TCRB libraries, no unique molecular identifiers were described. In the third PCR, barcodes and adapters were added over roughly 24 cycles with Deep VentR (exo-) polymerase, after which 250-500 bp bands were gel purified. TCRB libraries were sequenced with 250 bp paired-end reads on an Illumina HiSeq 2500. Per the authors' processing: The reads were cleaned with Trimmomatic, merged with FLASH and assigned V, D and J segments with MiGEC before being analyzed in VDJtools. The Shannon-Wiener diversity index, calculated using VDJtools, was used to quantify repertoire diversity. Starting from the raw public reads, TCRdb applied fastp trimming at Q25, assembled clones with MiXCR and retained in-frame beta chains. Entries are consolidated by CDR3 protein sequence, retaining the most common genes and DNA. TCRdb's processing, not the study's, gives the V and J calls here. This sample holds about 15,000 distinct CDR3 sequences; 65% to 80% were observed only once. The ten largest account for approximately 50% of the sample.

This sample was included in a study of tumor-infiltrating lymphocytes in glioblastoma multiforme (dated by TCRdb to about 2017). At the level of the whole study: The study tested whether intratumoral genomic heterogeneity fosters TIL diversity by jointly investigating somatic mutations, TIL diversity and immune response activity. General conclusions and limits of the study: RNA-based TCR sequencing may distort clone frequencies because T cells carry unequal numbers of TCR transcripts. The authors noted that sorting T cells into functional subsets, which was not done in the study, would be a future improvement. Generalizability was limited because only one glioblastoma patient was included in the TCR and somatic mutation analysis.

The sequence was collected from a male donor with glioblastoma. Sequenced material: brain tumor tissue. The chain couples TRBV11-2 to TRBJ1-2; the table's D call, TRBD1, was not checked against the DNA. The CDR3 region has the sequence CASSLSSGAGYGYIS.